This TCR beta chain came from a study of T cell responses to AZD1222 COVID-19 vaccine. Worth noting for this clone: Its antigen is unknown.

There are 17 residues in the CDR3. Germline V gene sequence: CDR1 SEHNR, CDR2 FQNEAQ (reference sequence). Trimming removed 5 bases at V and 4 bases at J, with 23 bases between. Clones were sequenced by immunoSEQ multiplex PCR, and TCRdb holds only the in-frame ones, with some missing. The profile shows roughly 100,000 clones, over 90% of them singletons. Study-wide findings and caveats: Just a handful of AZD1222 recipients tested seropositive at baseline. CD4 TCRs linked to vaccination spanned spike, dominating at 160-218 and 743-854. Variant regions that are unmutated are reportedly the target of nearly half of spike-specific TCRs.

The chain employs TRBV7-9 and TRBJ1-2; a weak D match, TRBD1 (5 bases). This receptor was identified in an adult in good health. This specimen consisted of peripheral blood, obtained on day 0 of AZD1222 vaccination. The DNA for the CDR3 is TGTGCCAGCAGCCCGATCGGAAGGAGGGGCGCGATCTATGGCTACACCTTC. Translating it yields CASSPIGRRGAIYGYTF. The variable domain in full, completed from reference TRBV7-9 and TRBJ1-2, reads DTGVSQNPRHKITKRGQNVTFRCDPISEHNRLYWYRQTLGQGPEFLTYFQNEAQLEKSRLLSDRFSAERPKGSFSTLEIQRTEQGDSAMYLCASSPIGRRGAIYGYTFGSGTRLTVV.